The 18 T cell receptor beta chains in this list originate from one sample, sequenced in a study of blood T cell repertoires in COVID-19. The assay was immunoSEQ multiplex PCR, and TCRdb's table has in-frame clones only and misses some. The sample consists of about 150,000 clones, 87% of them appearing once. The sample consisted of peripheral blood. Receptors originate from an older woman with active or convalescent COVID-19.

The V and J genes are TRBV30 and TRBJ2-2; 9 nucleotides match TRBD1. CDR3 length: 16 amino acids. The trim removed 5 bases at V and 1 base at J, leaving 8 bases unmatched. The germline V gene encodes CDR1 GTSNPN and CDR2 SVGIG (reference sequence). The CDR3 nucleotides read TGTGCCTGGGGAGCCCCGGGACAGGGGAACACCGGGGAGCTGTTTTTT. This codes for CAWGAPGQGNTGELFF.

The chain joins TRBV12-3 or TRBV12-4 to TRBJ1-3, with D unclear. This CDR3 has 12 amino acids. The V gene lost 7 bases and the J gene lost 8 bases, with 12 bases spanning the gap. The DNA of the CDR3 is TGTGCCAGCACCCTCTTCGAGGACACCATATATTTT. As protein: CASTLFEDTIYF.

This chain joins TRBV5-1 and TRBJ2-7; 11 nucleotides match TRBD2. V lost 0 bases, J lost 7 bases, and 12 bases stayed unmatched. Germline V CDR1 and CDR2: SGHRS, YFSETQ. CDR3 length equals 17 residues. This CDR3 is CASSLGTRLAGLAEQYF. DNA of the CDR3: TGCGCCAGCAGCTTGGGGACCCGACTAGCGGGGCTAGCAGAGCAGTACTTC.

The chain carries TRBV30 and TRBJ2-6; D is unclear. This CDR3 is built from 13 residues. Germline V CDR1 and CDR2: GTSNPN, SVGIG (reference sequence). V lost 0 bases to trimming and J lost 4 bases, with 4 bases between them. Here the CDR3 DNA reads TGTGCCTGGAGTGTATCAGGGGCCAACGTCCTGACTTTC. Protein: CAWSVSGANVLTF.

V is TRBV6-2 or TRBV6-3 and J is TRBJ1-2, with 9 bases that match TRBD1. The CDR3 is 13 amino acids. The germline gives CDR1 MNHEY, CDR2 SVGEGT. Germline trimming cut 5 bases from V and 9 bases from J; bases unmatched to any gene: 7. In nucleotides, the CDR3 is TGTGCCAGCAGTGCCACCGGGACAGGGAGCTACACCTTC. Translated: CASSATGTGSYTF.

The chain joins TRBV30 to TRBJ1-2; tentatively, D is TRBD1 (5 bases). The CDR3 totals 15 residues. Germline V gene data show CDR1 as GTSNPN and CDR2 as SVGIG (reference sequence). Trimming stripped 4 bases from V and 0 bases from J, with 15 bases between. The CDR3 nucleotides are TGTGCCTGGAACCTTAAGGGGCAGACTAACTATGGCTACACCTTC. Protein product: CAWNLKGQTNYGYTF.

CDR3 loop: CASSVGQRDQPQHF. DNA of the CDR3: TGTGCCAGCAGCGTAGGGCAGCGGGATCAGCCCCAGCATTTT. This chain uses TRBV9 with TRBJ1-5; D not resolved. Germline lookup yields CDR1 SGDLS and CDR2 YYNGEE. V shed 0 bases and J shed 5 bases, with 9 bases lying between them. The CDR3 consists of 14 residues.

The chain couples TRBV6-2 or TRBV6-3 to TRBJ2-3, with D unresolved. This CDR3 is built from 15 residues. Trimming shortened V by 0 bases and J by 0 bases, and 7 bases separated the two germline ends. The germline V gene encodes CDR1 MNHEY and CDR2 SVGEGT. CDR3 protein: CASSYSFSSTDTQYF. The CDR3 nucleotides read TGTGCCAGCAGTTACTCGTTTAGCAGCACAGATACGCAGTATTTT.

The V call is TRBV6-2 or TRBV6-3, the J call TRBJ2-3; D uncertain. Germline V gives CDR1 MNHEY, CDR2 SVGEGT. This CDR3 is built from 16 residues. Trimming shortened V by 5 bases and J by 1 base, and 16 bases separated the two germline ends. The CDR3 region is CASSKRSAAGTDTQYF. The CDR3 region has the DNA TGTGCCAGCAGTAAAAGGTCCGCGGCGGGCACAGATACGCAGTATTTT.

V and J are TRBV2 and TRBJ1-1, with D perhaps TRBD1 (5 bases). The CDR3 runs 9 residues. The germline V gene encodes CDR1 SNHLY and CDR2 FYNNEI. The CDR3 spells CALGGEAFF. DNA of the CDR3: TGTGCGTTGGGGGGAGAAGCTTTCTTT.

The chain employs TRBV3-1 (or the pseudogene TRBV3-2) and TRBJ2-2; no firm D call. Germline V CDR1 and CDR2: LGHDT, YNNKEL (reference sequence). This CDR3 has 14 amino acids. Between the trimmed V and J ends, which lost 0 bases and 5 bases, there was a span of 7 bases. CDR3 amino acids: CASSQEGQTGELFF. Here the CDR3 DNA reads TGTGCCAGCAGCCAAGAGGGCCAGACCGGGGAGCTGTTTTTT.

The rearrangement uses TRBV30 and TRBJ1-2; D unclear. The CDR3 has 13 residues. The V end lost 0 bases, the J end lost 4 bases, and 9 bases lay between the germline ends. The germline CDR1 and CDR2 sequences are GTSNPN and SVGIG (reference sequence). CDR3 loop: CAWSVREIYGYTF. The CDR3 bases are TGTGCCTGGAGTGTACGGGAAATCTATGGCTACACCTTC.

The gene calls are TRBV21-1 and TRBJ1-2. TRBV21-1 is a pseudogene segment. The CDR3 is made up of 17 amino acids. CDR3 in DNA: TGTGCCAGCAGCAAAGGAAAAGCACTGGGAGCTAACTATGGCTACACCTTC. This encodes CASSKGKALGANYGYTF.

This clone was found many times. J is TRBJ1-1 and V is TRBV5-1, with 7 bases fitting TRBD1. J was trimmed by 1 base and V by 4 bases; bases with no gene match: 4. Germline values: CDR1 SGHRS, CDR2 YFSETQ. The CDR3 sequence is 14 residues long. CDR3 nucleotide sequence: TGCGCCAGCAGCGGAGGGACAGCGAACACTGAAGCTTTCTTT. It yields the protein CASSGGTANTEAFF. Based on the CDR3 plus reference TRBV5-1 and TRBJ1-1, the full variable domain is KAGVTQTPRYLIKTRGQQVTLSCSPISGHRSVSWYQQTPGQGLQFLFEYFSETQRNKGNFPGRFSGRQFSNSRSEMNVSTLELGDSALYLCASSGGTANTEAFFGQGTRLTVV.

The chain is built from TRBV4-3 and TRBJ2-3; D unclear. Germline lookup yields CDR1 LGHNA and CDR2 YSLEER. The ends were cut back, 0 bases at V and 6 bases at J, with 10 bases in the middle. The CDR3 is made up of 14 amino acids. The CDR3 sequence is CASSQDRTEDTQYF. CDR3 DNA: TGCGCCAGCAGCCAAGATCGCACCGAGGATACGCAGTATTTT.

The chain is built from TRBV4-3 and TRBJ1-6; TRBD1 is a possible D gene (5 bases). Germline CDR1 LGHNA, CDR2 YSLEER. The germline V and J ends were trimmed by 0 bases and 10 bases, with 13 bases remaining between them. The CDR3 is 15 amino acids. The CDR3 DNA sequence: TGCGCCAGCAGCCAAGAAGGAGGGGTTGGATCACCCCTCCACTTT. It specifies CASSQEGGVGSPLHF.

The V gene is TRBV18, the J gene TRBJ1-1, with D perhaps TRBD1 (6 bases). This CDR3 contains 13 residues. CDR1 and CDR2 (germline): KGHSH, LQKENI. Trimming left V 3 bases short and J 4 bases short, with 9 bases between. The CDR3 DNA reads as TGTGCCAGCTCACCGAACAGGGCCACTGAAGCTTTCTTT. It translates to CASSPNRATEAFF.

J is TRBJ1-2 and V is TRBV19; D uncertain. V gave up 7 bases and J gave up 2 bases, with 11 bases separating them. CDR1 and CDR2 from the germline V gene are LNHDA and SQIVND (reference sequence). The CDR3 extends over 13 amino acids. The CDR3: CASKVGRNYGYTF. CDR3 sequence (DNA): TGTGCCAGTAAGGTGGGCAGAAACTATGGCTACACCTTC.